The entry below describes one T cell receptor (beta chain). The data originate from a study of blood T cell repertoires in COVID-19. Study overall: Nucleic acid was either cDNA or gDNA, and it came from T cells, B-cell-depleted T cells, or PBMCs.

Using immunoSEQ multiplex PCR, the repertoire was profiled, and TCRdb retains in-frame clones only, with some absent. The data contain roughly 110,000 clones, about 91% of them singletons. The sample taken for sequencing was peripheral blood. The receptor's source is a man aged 50 or older with active or convalescent COVID-19.

CDR3 bases: TGTGCCGGGAGCCTAGAGGTAACGCTCTATGGCTACACCTTC. It translates to CAGSLEVTLYGYTF. V usage is TRBV2 and J usage is TRBJ1-2, with D uncertain. The germline V gene encodes CDR1 SNHLY and CDR2 FYNNEI. There are 14 residues in the CDR3. Trimming pared 11 bases from V and 4 bases from J, leaving 20 bases between.